This T cell receptor beta chain was identified in a study of blood T cell repertoires in COVID-19. Study-wide background: Sites across the United States, Italy and Spain contributed samples from acute and convalescent COVID-19. PBMCs, B-cell-depleted T cells, or T cells were the source of the cDNA or gDNA that made up the material.

Original data processing: The authors estimated nucleated cell counts from reference gene primer amplification. Data came from immunoSEQ multiplex PCR; TCRdb stores just in-frame clones and leaves some out. The DNA gave D and trimming, while V, J and clone size come from that table. Among over 110,000 clones listed, roughly 80% were seen once. Per the germline V gene, CDR1 is LGHNA and CDR2 is YNFKEQ. Trimming at V came to 8 bases and at J to 0 bases, leaving 6 bases not matched to a gene. This CDR3 comprises 15 residues. The origin of this receptor is a man in his sixties or seventies who had recovered from COVID-19. Sequenced: peripheral blood. The chain joins TRBV4-2 to TRBJ2-1; 8 positions match TRBD2. CDR3: CASRTSGYSYNEQFF. CDR3 bases: TGTGCCAGCCGCACTAGCGGATACTCCTACAATGAGCAGTTCTTC.